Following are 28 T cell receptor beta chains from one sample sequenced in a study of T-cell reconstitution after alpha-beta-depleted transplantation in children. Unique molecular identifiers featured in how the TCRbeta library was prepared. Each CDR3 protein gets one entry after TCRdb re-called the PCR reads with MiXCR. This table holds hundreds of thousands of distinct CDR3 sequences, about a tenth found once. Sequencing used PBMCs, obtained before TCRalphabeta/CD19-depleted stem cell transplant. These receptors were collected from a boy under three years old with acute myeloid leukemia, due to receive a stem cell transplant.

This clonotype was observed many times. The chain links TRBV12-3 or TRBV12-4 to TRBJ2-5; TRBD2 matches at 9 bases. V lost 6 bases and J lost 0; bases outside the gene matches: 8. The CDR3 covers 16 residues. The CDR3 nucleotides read TGTGCCAGCAGGGATAGCGGGAGAGGGAACCAAGAGACCCAGTACTTC. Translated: CASRDSGRGNQETQYF.

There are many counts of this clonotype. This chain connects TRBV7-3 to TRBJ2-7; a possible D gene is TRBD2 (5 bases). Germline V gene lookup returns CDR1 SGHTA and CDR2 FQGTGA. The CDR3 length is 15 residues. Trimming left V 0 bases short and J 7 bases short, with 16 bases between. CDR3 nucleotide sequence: TGTGCCAGCAGCTTAACGTTGCGTCCGACGGGGGAGCAGTACTTC. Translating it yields CASSLTLRPTGEQYF.

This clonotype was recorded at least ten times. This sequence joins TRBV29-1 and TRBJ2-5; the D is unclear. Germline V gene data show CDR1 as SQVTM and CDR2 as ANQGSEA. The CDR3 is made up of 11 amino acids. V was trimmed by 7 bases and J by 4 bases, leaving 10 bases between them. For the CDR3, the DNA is TGCAGCGGTGCCGGGCGAGAGACCCAGTACTTC. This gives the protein CSGAGRETQYF.

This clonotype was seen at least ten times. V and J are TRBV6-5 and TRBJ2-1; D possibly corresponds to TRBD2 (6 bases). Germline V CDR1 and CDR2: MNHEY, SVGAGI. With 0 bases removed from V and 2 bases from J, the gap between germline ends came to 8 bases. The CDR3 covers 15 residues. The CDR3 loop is CASSYSGGAYNEQFF. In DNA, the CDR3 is TGTGCCAGCAGTTACTCCGGGGGAGCCTACAATGAGCAGTTCTTC.

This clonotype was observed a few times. Here the CDR3 reads CATSLANTGELFF. CDR3 DNA sequence: TGTGCCACCAGTCTCGCGAACACCGGGGAGCTGTTTTTT. The chain links TRBV24-1 to TRBJ2-2; D call uncertain. Germline V CDR1 and CDR2: KGHDR, SFDVKD. V shed 6 bases and J shed 0 bases, with 4 bases lying between them. The CDR3 loop spans 13 amino acids.

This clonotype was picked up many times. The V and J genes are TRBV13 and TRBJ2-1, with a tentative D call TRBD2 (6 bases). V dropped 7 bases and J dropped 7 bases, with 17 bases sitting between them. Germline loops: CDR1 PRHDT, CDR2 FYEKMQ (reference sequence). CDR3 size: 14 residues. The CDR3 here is CASKTGGTFNEQFF. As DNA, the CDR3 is TGTGCCAGCAAAACAGGCGGGACTTTTAATGAGCAGTTCTTC. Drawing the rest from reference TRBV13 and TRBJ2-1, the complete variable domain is AAGVIQSPRHLIKEKRETATLKCYPIPRHDTVYWYQQGPGQDPQFLISFYEKMQSDKGSIPDRFSAQQFSDYHSELNMSSLELGDSALYFCASKTGGTFNEQFFGPGTRLTVL.

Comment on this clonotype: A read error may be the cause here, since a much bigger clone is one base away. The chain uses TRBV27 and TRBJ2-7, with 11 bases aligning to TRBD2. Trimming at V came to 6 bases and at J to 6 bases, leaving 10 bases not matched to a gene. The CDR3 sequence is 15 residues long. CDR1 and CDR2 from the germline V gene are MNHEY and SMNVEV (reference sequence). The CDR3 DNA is TGTGCCAGCAGCCCTTTAGGGCTAGCGGGAGGCGAGCAGTACTTC. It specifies CASSPLGLAGGEQYF.

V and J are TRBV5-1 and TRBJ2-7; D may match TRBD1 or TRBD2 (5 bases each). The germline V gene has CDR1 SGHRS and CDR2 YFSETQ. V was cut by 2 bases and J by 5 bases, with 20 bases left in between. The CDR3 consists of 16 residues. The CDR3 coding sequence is TGCGCCAGCAGCTTATTTTTTGGGGGAGTCGGTGACGAGCAGTACTTC. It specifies CASSLFFGGVGDEQYF.

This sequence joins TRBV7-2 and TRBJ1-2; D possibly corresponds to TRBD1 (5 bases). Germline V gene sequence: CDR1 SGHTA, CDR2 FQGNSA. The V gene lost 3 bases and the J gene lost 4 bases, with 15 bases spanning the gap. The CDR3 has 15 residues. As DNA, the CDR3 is TGTGCCAGCAGCTTTATTTGGGGACTTTCCTATGGCTACACCTTC. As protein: CASSFIWGLSYGYTF.

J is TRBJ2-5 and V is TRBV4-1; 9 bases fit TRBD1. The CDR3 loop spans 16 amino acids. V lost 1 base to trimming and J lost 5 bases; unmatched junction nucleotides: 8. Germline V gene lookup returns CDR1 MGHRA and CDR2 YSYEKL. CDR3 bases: TGCGCCAGCAGCCAAGCGAGCGGGACAGGGTACGAGACCCAGTACTTC. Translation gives CASSQASGTGYETQYF.

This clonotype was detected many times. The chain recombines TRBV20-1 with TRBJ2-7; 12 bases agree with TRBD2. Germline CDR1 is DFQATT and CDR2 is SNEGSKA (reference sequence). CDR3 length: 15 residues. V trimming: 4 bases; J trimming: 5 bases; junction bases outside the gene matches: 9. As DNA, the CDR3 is TGCAGTGCTACCAGAGGACTAGCGGGAATCAACGAGCAGTACTTC. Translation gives CSATRGLAGINEQYF.

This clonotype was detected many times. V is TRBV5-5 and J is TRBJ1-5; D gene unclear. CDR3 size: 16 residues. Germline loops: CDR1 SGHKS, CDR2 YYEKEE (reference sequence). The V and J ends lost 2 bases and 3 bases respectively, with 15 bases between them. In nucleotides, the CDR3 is TGTGCCAGCAGCTTTTCCGGGAATCTCAACAATCAGCCCCAGCATTTT. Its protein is CASSFSGNLNNQPQHF.

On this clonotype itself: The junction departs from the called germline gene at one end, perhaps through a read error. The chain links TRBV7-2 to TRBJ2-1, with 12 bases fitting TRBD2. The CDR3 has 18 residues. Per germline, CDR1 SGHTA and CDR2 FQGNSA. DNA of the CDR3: TGTGCCAGCAGCTTAGTGCTAGCGGGGGGGCCCTCCGACAATGAGCAGTTCTTC. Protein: CASSLVLAGGPSDNEQFF. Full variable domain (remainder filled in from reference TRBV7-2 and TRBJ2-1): GAGVSQSPSNKVTEKGKDVELRCDPISGHTALYWYRQSLGQGLEFLIYFQGNSAPDKSGLPSDRFSAERTGGSVSTLTIQRTQQEDSAVYLCASSLVLAGGPSDNEQFFGPGTRLTVL.

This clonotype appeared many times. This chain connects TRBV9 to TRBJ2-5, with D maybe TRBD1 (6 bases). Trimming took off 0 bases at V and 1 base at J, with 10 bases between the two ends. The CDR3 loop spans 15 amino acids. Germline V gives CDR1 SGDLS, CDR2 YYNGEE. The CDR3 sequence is CASSVASTGQETQYF. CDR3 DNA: TGTGCCAGCAGCGTAGCCTCGACAGGCCAAGAGACCCAGTACTTC.

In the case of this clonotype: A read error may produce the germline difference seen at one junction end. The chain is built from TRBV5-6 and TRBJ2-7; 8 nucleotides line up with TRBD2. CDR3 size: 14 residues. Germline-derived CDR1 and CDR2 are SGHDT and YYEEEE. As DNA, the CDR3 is TGTGCCAGCAGCTTGGGGACTAGCTCCGACGAGCAGTACTTC. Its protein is CASSLGTSSDEQYF. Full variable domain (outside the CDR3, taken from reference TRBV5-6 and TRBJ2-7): DAGVTQSPTHLIKTRGQQVTLRCSPKSGHDTVSWYQQALGQGPQFIFQYYEEEERQRGNFPDRFSGHQFPNYSSELNVNALLLGDSALYLCASSLGTSSDEQYFGPGTRLTVT.

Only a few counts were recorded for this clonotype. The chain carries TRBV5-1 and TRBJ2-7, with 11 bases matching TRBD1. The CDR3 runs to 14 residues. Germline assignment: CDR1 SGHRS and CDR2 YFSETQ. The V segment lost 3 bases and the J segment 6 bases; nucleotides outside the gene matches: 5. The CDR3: CASSSGTGGIEQYF. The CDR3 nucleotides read TGCGCCAGCAGCTCCGGGACAGGGGGGATCGAGCAGTACTTC. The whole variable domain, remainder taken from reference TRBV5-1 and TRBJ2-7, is KAGVTQTPRYLIKTRGQQVTLSCSPISGHRSVSWYQQTPGQGLQFLFEYFSETQRNKGNFPGRFSGRQFSNSRSEMNVSTLELGDSALYLCASSSGTGGIEQYFGPGTRLTVT.

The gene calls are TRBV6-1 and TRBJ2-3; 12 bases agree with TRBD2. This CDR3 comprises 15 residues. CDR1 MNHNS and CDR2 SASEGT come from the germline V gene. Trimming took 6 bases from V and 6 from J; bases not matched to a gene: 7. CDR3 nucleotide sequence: TGTGCCAGCAGCCCGACTAGCGGGAGCGTTGATACGCAGTATTTT. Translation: CASSPTSGSVDTQYF.

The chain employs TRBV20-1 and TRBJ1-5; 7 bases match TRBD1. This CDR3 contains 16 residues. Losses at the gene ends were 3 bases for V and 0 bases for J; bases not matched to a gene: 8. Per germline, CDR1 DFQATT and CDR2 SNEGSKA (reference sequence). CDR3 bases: TGCAGTGCTAGTAAAGGGACAGCTTCTAGCAATCAGCCCCAGCATTTT. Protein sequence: CSASKGTASSNQPQHF.

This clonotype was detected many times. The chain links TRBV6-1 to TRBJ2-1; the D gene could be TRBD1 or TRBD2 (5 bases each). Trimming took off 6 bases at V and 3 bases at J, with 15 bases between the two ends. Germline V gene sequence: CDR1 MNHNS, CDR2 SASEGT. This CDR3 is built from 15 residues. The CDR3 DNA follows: TGTGCCAGCAGGAGGGACCCATTCCTCTACAATGAGCAGTTCTTC. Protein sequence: CASRRDPFLYNEQFF.

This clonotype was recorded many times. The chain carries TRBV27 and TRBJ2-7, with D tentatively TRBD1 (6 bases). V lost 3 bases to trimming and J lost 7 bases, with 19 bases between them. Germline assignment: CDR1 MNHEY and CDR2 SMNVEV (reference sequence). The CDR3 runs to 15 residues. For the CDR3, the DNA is TGTGCCAGCAGTTTGGCCCCCGTGGGGGCAGGGGAGCAGTACTTC. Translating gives CASSLAPVGAGEQYF.

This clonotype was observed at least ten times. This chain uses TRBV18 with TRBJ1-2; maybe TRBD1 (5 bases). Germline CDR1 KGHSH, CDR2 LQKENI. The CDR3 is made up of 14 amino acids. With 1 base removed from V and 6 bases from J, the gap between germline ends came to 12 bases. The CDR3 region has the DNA TGTGCCAGCTCACCACAGGCAGGGAGTGATGGCTACACCTTC. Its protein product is CASSPQAGSDGYTF.

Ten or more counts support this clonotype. The CDR3 loop reads CASSLGAREGDEQYF. CDR3 DNA sequence: TGTGCCAGCAGTTTAGGTGCCAGGGAAGGCGACGAGCAGTACTTC. The V gene is TRBV28, the J gene TRBJ2-7, with D perhaps TRBD1 (5 bases). Trimming removed 2 bases from V and 5 bases from J, with 16 bases in between. Germline V gene lookup returns CDR1 MDHEN and CDR2 SYDVKM. The CDR3 sequence is 15 residues long.

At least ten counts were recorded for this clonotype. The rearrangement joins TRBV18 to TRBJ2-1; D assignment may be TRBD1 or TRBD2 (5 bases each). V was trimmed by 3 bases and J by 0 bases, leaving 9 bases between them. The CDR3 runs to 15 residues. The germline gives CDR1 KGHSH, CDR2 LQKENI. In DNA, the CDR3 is TGTGCCAGCTCACCTGGGACCTACTCCTACAATGAGCAGTTCTTC. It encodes CASSPGTYSYNEQFF. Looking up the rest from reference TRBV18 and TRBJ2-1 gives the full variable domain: NAGVMQNPRHLVRRRGQEARLRCSPMKGHSHVYWYRQLPEEGLKFMVYLQKENIIDESGMPKERFSAEFPKEGPSILRIQQVVRGDSAAYFCASSPGTYSYNEQFFGPGTRLTVL.

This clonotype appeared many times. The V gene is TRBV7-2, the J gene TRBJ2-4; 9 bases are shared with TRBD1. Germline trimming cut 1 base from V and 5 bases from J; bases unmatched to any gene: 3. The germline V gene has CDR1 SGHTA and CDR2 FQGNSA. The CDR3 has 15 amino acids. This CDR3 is CASSLDRDRENIQYF. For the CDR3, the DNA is TGTGCCAGCAGCTTAGATAGGGACAGGGAAAACATTCAGTACTTC.

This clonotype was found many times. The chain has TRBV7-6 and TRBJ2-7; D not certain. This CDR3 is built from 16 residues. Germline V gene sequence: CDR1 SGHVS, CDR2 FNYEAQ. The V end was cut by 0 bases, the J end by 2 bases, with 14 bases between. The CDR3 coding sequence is TGTGCCAGCAGCTTAGCCCTTGCACCGGCAACCTACGAGCAGTACTTC. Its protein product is CASSLALAPATYEQYF.

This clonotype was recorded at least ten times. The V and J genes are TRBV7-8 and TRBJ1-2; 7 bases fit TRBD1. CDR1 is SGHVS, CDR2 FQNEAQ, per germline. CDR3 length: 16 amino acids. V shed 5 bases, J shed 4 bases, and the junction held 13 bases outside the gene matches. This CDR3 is CASSPYGTVPFYGYTF. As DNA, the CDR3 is TGTGCCAGCAGCCCGTACGGGACAGTACCCTTCTATGGCTACACCTTC.

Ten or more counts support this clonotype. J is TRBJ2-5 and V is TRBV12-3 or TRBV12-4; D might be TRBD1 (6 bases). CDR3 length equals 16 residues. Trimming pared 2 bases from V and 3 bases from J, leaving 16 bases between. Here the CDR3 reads CASSLTRRGTKETQYF. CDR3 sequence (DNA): TGTGCCAGCAGTTTAACCAGAAGGGGGACCAAAGAGACCCAGTACTTC.

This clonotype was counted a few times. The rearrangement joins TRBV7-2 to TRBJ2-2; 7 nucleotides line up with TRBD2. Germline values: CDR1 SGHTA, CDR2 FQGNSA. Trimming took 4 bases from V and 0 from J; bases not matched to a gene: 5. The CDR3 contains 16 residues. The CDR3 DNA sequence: TGTGCCAGCAGCTCCGTAGCGGGCGCGAACACCGGGGAGCTGTTTTTT. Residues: CASSSVAGANTGELFF.